The 4 T cell receptor beta chains below were found in one sample sequenced in a study. TCRdb reprocessed the RT-PCR reads via MiXCR and lists one record per CDR3 protein. The sample consists of about 700,000 distinct CDR3 sequences, approximately 15% of them appearing once. Sequenced sample: memory CD4+ T cells from blood. The receptor set was obtained from a female donor in good health, serving as a healthy control.

The rearrangement links TRBV4-3 to TRBJ2-5, with TRBD2 matching over 16 bases. The CDR3 totals 17 residues. J lost 5 bases, V lost 3 bases, and 6 bases had no gene match. Germline V CDR1 and CDR2: LGHNA, YSLEER. The chain's CDR3 is CASSQGTSGRAMETQYF. CDR3 DNA sequence: TGCGCCAGCAGCCAGGGGACTAGCGGGAGGGCCATGGAGACCCAGTACTTC.

This clonotype was detected ten times or more. Here the CDR3 DNA reads TGTGCCAGCACCGGGGGGGGCGCCGGGAACACTGAAGCTTTCTTT. Amino acid sequence: CASTGGGAGNTEAFF. The rearrangement links TRBV12-3 or TRBV12-4 to TRBJ1-1; tentative D call: TRBD1 (6 bases). This CDR3 region has 15 residues. Trimming cost V 7 bases and J 1 base, with 16 bases left between them.

V is TRBV4-3 and J is TRBJ2-1; D is undetermined. Trimming removed 0 bases at V and 6 bases at J, with 18 bases between. CDR1 is LGHNA and CDR2 is YSLEER in the germline V gene. CDR3 length: 17 amino acids. CDR3 in amino acids: CASSQEYYNSPRNEQFF. The CDR3 coding sequence is TGCGCCAGCAGCCAAGAGTATTATAACTCCCCCCGCAATGAGCAGTTCTTC.

The rearrangement uses TRBV9 and TRBJ1-3; D not certain. The CDR3 is 10 amino acids. Per the germline V gene, CDR1 is SGDLS and CDR2 is YYNGEE. The V end was cut by 3 bases, the J end by 8 bases, with 3 bases between. CDR3 residues: CASSGDTIYF. The CDR3 DNA follows: TGTGCCAGCAGCGGGGACACCATATATTTT.